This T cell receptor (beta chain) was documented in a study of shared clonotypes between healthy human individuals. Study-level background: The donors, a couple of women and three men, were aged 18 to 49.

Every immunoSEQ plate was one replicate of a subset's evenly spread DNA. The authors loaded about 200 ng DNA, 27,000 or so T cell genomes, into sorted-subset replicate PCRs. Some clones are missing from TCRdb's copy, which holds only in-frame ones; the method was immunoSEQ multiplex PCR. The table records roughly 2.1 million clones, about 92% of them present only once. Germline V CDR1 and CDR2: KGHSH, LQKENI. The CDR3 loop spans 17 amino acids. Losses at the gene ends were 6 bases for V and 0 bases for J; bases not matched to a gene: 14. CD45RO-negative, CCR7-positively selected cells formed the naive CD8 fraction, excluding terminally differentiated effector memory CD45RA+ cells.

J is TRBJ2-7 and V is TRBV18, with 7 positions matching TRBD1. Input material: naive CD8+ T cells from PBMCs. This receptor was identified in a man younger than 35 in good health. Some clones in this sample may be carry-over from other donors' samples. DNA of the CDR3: TGTGCCAGCTCCGTAGACAGGGTTCCCACAAGCTCCTACGAGCAGTACTTC. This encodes CASSVDRVPTSSYEQYF. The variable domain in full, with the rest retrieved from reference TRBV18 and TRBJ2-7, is NAGVMQNPRHLVRRRGQEARLRCSPMKGHSHVYWYRQLPEEGLKFMVYLQKENIIDESGMPKERFSAEFPKEGPSILRIQQVVRGDSAAYFCASSVDRVPTSSYEQYFGPGTRLTVT.